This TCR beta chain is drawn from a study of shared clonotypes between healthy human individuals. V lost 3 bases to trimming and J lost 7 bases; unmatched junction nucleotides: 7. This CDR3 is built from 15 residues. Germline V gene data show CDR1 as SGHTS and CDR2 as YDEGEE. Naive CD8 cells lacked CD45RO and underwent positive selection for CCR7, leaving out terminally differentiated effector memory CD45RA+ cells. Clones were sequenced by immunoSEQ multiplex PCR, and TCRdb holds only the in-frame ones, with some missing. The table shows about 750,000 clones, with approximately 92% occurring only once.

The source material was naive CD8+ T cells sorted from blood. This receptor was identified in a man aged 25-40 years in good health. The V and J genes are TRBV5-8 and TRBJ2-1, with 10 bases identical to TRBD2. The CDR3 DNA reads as TGTGCCAGCAGCTCACGGACTAGCGGAAGTAATGAGCAGTTCTTC. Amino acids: CASSSRTSGSNEQFF.